This T cell receptor beta chain is drawn from a study of early T cells in non-severe SARS-CoV-2 infection. TCRdb independently ran MiXCR on the 5' RACE reads; one entry per CDR3 protein. This table holds some 120,000 distinct CDR3 sequences, about 16% found once. Trimming cost V 2 bases and J 4 bases, with 15 bases left between them. CDR3 length: 15 residues. Germline CDR1 reads SGHRS; CDR2 reads YFSETQ. The chain links TRBV5-1 to TRBJ2-5; tentatively, D is TRBD1 (6 bases). Sequenced input: whole blood. The source is an adult who was a healthcare worker with PCR-confirmed SARS-CoV-2 infection or an uninfected control (not recorded which). The DNA of the CDR3 is TGCGCCAGCAGCTTCCAGGGGCGGAGAGGAGAGACCCAGTACTTC. The encoded protein is CASSFQGRRGETQYF.